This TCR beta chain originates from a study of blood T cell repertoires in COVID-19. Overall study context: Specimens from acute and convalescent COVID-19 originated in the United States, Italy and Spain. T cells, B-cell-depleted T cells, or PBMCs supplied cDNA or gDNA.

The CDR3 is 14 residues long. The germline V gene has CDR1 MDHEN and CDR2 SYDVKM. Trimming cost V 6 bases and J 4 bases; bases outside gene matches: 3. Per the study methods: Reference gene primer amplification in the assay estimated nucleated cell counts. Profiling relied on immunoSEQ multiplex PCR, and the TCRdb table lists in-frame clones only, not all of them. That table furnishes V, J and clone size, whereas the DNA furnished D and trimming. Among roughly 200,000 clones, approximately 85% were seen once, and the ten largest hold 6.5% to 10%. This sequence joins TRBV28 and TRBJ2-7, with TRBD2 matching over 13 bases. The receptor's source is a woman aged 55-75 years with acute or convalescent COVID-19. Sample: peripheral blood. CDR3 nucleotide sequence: TGTGCCAGCAGCCCGGGACTAGCGGGATACGAGCAGTACTTC. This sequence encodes CASSPGLAGYEQYF.